The 32 T cell receptor beta chains listed next were all sequenced from one sample in a study of blood T cells in healthy people across ages (dated by TCRdb to the mid-2010s). Libraries were made using 5' RACE. The instrument was an Illumina HiSeq 2500. A second PCR of roughly 7 to 12 cycles was run with a J-beta primer mix and a sample-barcoded 5' primer. TCRdb reworked the public reads: Q25 trimming with fastp, MiXCR clone assembly, productive beta chains retained. Rows matching on CDR3 protein sequence are summarized as one entry with the most common DNA and genes. Present in this sample are about 830,000 distinct CDR3 sequences, about three fifths of which were seen just once. 22% of the sample rests with the top ten. What was sequenced was blood. The receptors shown here come from a man aged 30 to 39 in good health.

This chain joins TRBV28 and TRBJ2-5; D not resolved. TRBJ2-7 matches the DNA end more closely, so the J call is doubtful. The CDR3 sequence is 12 residues long. CDR1 and CDR2 (germline): MDHEN, SYDVKM. CDR3 in amino acids: CASSQMYYEQYF. In DNA, the CDR3 is TGTGCCAGCAGCCAAATGTACTACGAGCAGTACTTC.

The chain employs TRBV6-1 and TRBJ2-7; TRBD1 might be the D (6 bases). The assigned J gene may be wrong: the sequence end matches TRBJ2-5 better. CDR3 length equals 17 residues. Germline assignment: CDR1 MNHNS and CDR2 SASEGT. The CDR3 sequence: CASSEALGPPPRGTQYF. The CDR3 DNA reads as TGTGCCAGCAGTGAAGCCCTTGGGCCTCCCCCCAGGGGGACCCAGTACTTC.

The rearrangement uses TRBV5-1 and TRBJ1-1; D call uncertain. Trimming pared 0 bases from V and 0 bases from J, leaving 9 bases between. The CDR3 extends over 15 amino acids. In germline, CDR1 is SGHRS, CDR2 YFSETQ. The CDR3 reads CASSLEGTLNTEAFF. As DNA, the CDR3 is TGCGCCAGCAGCTTGGAGGGCACTTTGAACACTGAAGCTTTCTTT.

The chain couples TRBV7-9 to TRBJ1-4; D is undetermined. Germline CDR1 reads SEHNR; CDR2 reads FQNEAQ (reference sequence). Trimming stripped 0 bases from V and 12 bases from J, with 14 bases between. The CDR3 is made up of 14 amino acids. CDR3 nucleotide sequence: TGTGCCAGCAGCTTAGCTTCCGACGGACTTCAACTGTTTTTT. Translated: CASSLASDGLQLFF.

This clonotype occurred a few times. The J gene is TRBJ2-1, the V gene TRBV7-2; D remains ambiguous. CDR1 and CDR2 from the germline V gene are SGHTA and FQGNSA. V was cut by 1 base and J by 10 bases, with 2 bases left in between. This CDR3 region has 10 residues. Written as DNA, the CDR3 is TGTGCCAGCAGCTTAGTCGAGCAGTTCTTC. This encodes CASSLVEQFF. Filled out from reference TRBV7-2 and TRBJ2-1, the complete variable domain reads GAGVSQSPSNKVTEKGKDVELRCDPISGHTALYWYRQSLGQGLEFLIYFQGNSAPDKSGLPSDRFSAERTGGSVSTLTIQRTQQEDSAVYLCASSLVEQFFGPGTRLTVL.

The CDR3 bases are TGCAGTGCTAGAGATCTCATGGCGGGTAGGGACTATGGCTACACCTTC. It translates to CSARDLMAGRDYGYTF. The chain combines TRBV20-1 with TRBJ1-2; D is undetermined. Trimming left V 0 bases short and J 3 bases short, with 17 bases between. The CDR3 totals 16 residues. CDR1 is DFQATT and CDR2 is SNEGSKA in the germline V gene (reference sequence).

This chain uses TRBV7-6 with TRBJ2-7; 9 bases line up with TRBD1. The DNA end favors TRBJ2-5, so the J call may be wrong. The CDR3 has 15 amino acids. The V gene's germline CDR1 is SGHVS and CDR2 FNYEAQ. The CDR3 DNA sequence: TGTGCCAGCAGCTCGCTTGGGACAGGGTTTGAGACCCAGTACTTC. Amino acid sequence: CASSSLGTGFETQYF.

This clonotype came up many times. The genes are TRBV29-1 and TRBJ2-5; possibly TRBD1 for D (5 bases). Trimming removed 6 bases at V and 4 bases at J, with 9 bases between. The germline V gene encodes CDR1 SQVTM and CDR2 ANQGSEA. The CDR3 consists of 11 residues. DNA of the CDR3: TGCAGCGTCCTCCAGGGAGAGACCCAGTACTTC. Protein sequence: CSVLQGETQYF.

This clonotype was found a few times. This sequence joins TRBV7-9 and TRBJ2-6; 8 nucleotides match TRBD1. V shed 5 bases, J shed 3 bases, and the junction held 6 bases outside the gene matches. Germline-derived CDR1 and CDR2 are SEHNR and FQNEAQ (reference sequence). This CDR3 contains 16 residues. DNA of the CDR3: TGTGCCAGCAGCCTACCGACAGGGGTTGGGGCCAACGTCCTGACTTTC. It specifies CASSLPTGVGANVLTF. Full variable domain (remainder filled in from reference TRBV7-9 and TRBJ2-6): DTGVSQNPRHKITKRGQNVTFRCDPISEHNRLYWYRQTLGQGPEFLTYFQNEAQLEKSRLLSDRFSAERPKGSFSTLEIQRTEQGDSAMYLCASSLPTGVGANVLTFGAGSRLTVL.

The chain couples TRBV5-1 to TRBJ1-4; 8 bases line up with TRBD1. Looked up from germline, CDR1 is SGHRS and CDR2 is YFSETQ. The junction had 12 bases not matched to a gene; V was cut back by 10 bases and J by 4 bases. This CDR3 is 15 amino acids long. The CDR3 bases are TGCGCCGGCCCCAGCCGGACAGGGAGTAATGAAAAACTGTTTTTT. Translated, it gives CAGPSRTGSNEKLFF.

The CDR3 DNA sequence: TGTGCCAGCAGACATGATCAGGGGGCCTACTTGAACACTGAAGCTTTCTTT. It codes for CASRHDQGAYLNTEAFF. The gene calls are TRBV6-2 or TRBV6-3 and TRBJ1-1; 8 nucleotides line up with TRBD1. There are 17 residues in the CDR3. Germline V gene sequence: CDR1 MNHEY, CDR2 SVGEGT. With V trimmed by 6 bases and J by 0 bases, 12 bases remained unmatched.

As to this clonotype: The junction departs from germline at one end; a sequencing error may be responsible. DNA for the CDR3: TGCATCGTTGGTGGGGGGGATGAAAAACTGTTTTTT. It codes for CIVGGGDEKLFF. V is TRBV29-1 and J is TRBJ1-4; perhaps TRBD1 as D (5 bases). Germline V gives CDR1 SQVTM, CDR2 ANQGSEA. The CDR3 covers 12 residues.

The rearrangement joins TRBV7-9 to TRBJ1-6; D not certain. V shed 5 bases and J shed 7 bases, with 18 bases lying between them. This CDR3 region has 16 residues. Looked up from germline, CDR1 is SEHNR and CDR2 is FQNEAQ (reference sequence). Written as DNA, the CDR3 is TGTGCCAGCAGCCATGGGCTGACGGACGGGAATTCACCCCTCCACTTT. It encodes CASSHGLTDGNSPLHF.

The rearrangement links TRBV10-3 to TRBJ2-3, with D unclear. The CDR3 totals 12 residues. From germline, CDR1 is ENHRY and CDR2 SYGVKD. With 10 bases removed from V and 4 bases from J, the gap between germline ends came to 12 bases. The CDR3 spells CATRWEADTQYF. In nucleotides, the CDR3 is TGTGCCACCCGGTGGGAAGCAGATACGCAGTATTTT.

This chain joins TRBV3-1 and TRBJ2-5; possibly TRBD2 for D (6 bases). The germline gives CDR1 LGHDT, CDR2 YNNKEL (reference sequence). The CDR3 spans 13 residues. The V and J ends lost 0 bases and 12 bases respectively, with 14 bases between them. The CDR3 loop is CASSQDVRAGKYF. DNA of the CDR3: TGTGCCAGCAGCCAAGACGTAAGGGCGGGGAAGTACTTC.

The chain combines TRBV12-3 or TRBV12-4 with TRBJ2-7, with TRBD1 matching over 9 bases. This CDR3 has 15 residues. Germline trimming cut 6 bases from V and 0 bases from J; bases unmatched to any gene: 6. Here the CDR3 DNA reads TGTGCCAGCAGCCCACGGGACAGGGTCTCCTACGAGCAGTACTTC. The encoded protein is CASSPRDRVSYEQYF.

The rearrangement links TRBV7-2 to TRBJ2-7; no definite D call. Trimming cost V 5 bases and J 4 bases, with 12 bases left between them. This CDR3 is 13 amino acids long. In germline, CDR1 is SGHTA, CDR2 FQGNSA. This CDR3 reads CASSRTRQYEQYF. The DNA for the CDR3 is TGTGCCAGCAGCCGTACCCGACAATACGAGCAGTACTTC.

This rearrangement joins TRBV18 to TRBJ2-1; 7 positions match TRBD2. This CDR3 contains 14 residues. V lost 2 bases, J lost 6 bases, and 4 bases stayed unmatched. Germline CDR1 KGHSH, CDR2 LQKENI. CDR3 sequence (DNA): TGTGCCAGCTCACCAGGACTAGGCGTCAATGAGCAGTTCTTC. It encodes CASSPGLGVNEQFF.

J is TRBJ1-6 and V is TRBV3-1; D possibly corresponds to TRBD1 (5 bases). CDR3 length equals 14 residues. V shed 0 bases and J shed 9 bases, with 9 bases lying between them. CDR1 and CDR2 (germline): LGHDT, YNNKEL (reference sequence). The CDR3 DNA sequence: TGTGCCAGCAGCCAAGACCTCAGGGTTTCACCCCTCCACTTT. Translation: CASSQDLRVSPLHF.

The chain has TRBV7-2 and TRBJ2-1; TRBD1 matches at 7 bases. The assigned J gene may be wrong: the sequence end matches TRBJ2-7 better. The CDR3 has 16 residues. CDR1 is SGHTA, CDR2 FQGNSA, per germline. CDR3 in DNA: TGTGCCAGCAGCAGGACCTGGGACAGCCGTTACAATGAGCAGTACTTC. Its translation: CASSRTWDSRYNEQYF.

This clonotype was recorded a few times. The chain carries TRBV27 and TRBJ2-1; unclear D gene. The CDR3 spans 14 residues. Trimming took off 6 bases at V and 0 bases at J, with 9 bases between the two ends. The V gene's germline CDR1 is MNHEY and CDR2 SMNVEV (reference sequence). The CDR3 is CASSRRASYNEQFF. Here the CDR3 DNA reads TGTGCCAGCAGCCGCCGCGCCTCCTACAATGAGCAGTTCTTC.

This clonotype appeared a few times. The chain has TRBV4-2 and TRBJ2-5; TRBD1 or TRBD2 may be the D gene (5 bases each). CDR3 length: 16 amino acids. CDR1 and CDR2 from the germline V gene are LGHNA and YNFKEQ. Between the trimmed V and J ends, which lost 1 base and 5 bases, there was a span of 17 bases. In DNA form, the CDR3 reads TGTGCCAGCAGCCAAGTGGGGGTGGAGAGGGACGAGACCCAGTACTTC. Its protein product is CASSQVGVERDETQYF.

The chain employs TRBV5-1 and TRBJ1-5, with unresolved D. CDR1 and CDR2 from the germline V gene are SGHRS and YFSETQ. This CDR3 comprises 15 residues. V shed 7 bases and J shed 2 bases, with 16 bases lying between them. CDR3 residues: CASAPSPGGNQPQHF. The CDR3 DNA reads TGCGCCAGCGCCCCCAGTCCCGGGGGCAATCAGCCCCAGCATTTT.

The chain carries TRBV28 and TRBJ1-1; D unresolved. Germline lookup yields CDR1 MDHEN and CDR2 SYDVKM. CDR3 size: 11 residues. V was trimmed by 2 bases and J by 10 bases, leaving 8 bases between them. Written as DNA, the CDR3 is TGTGCCAGCAGTTTAAGACTACGAGCTTTCTTT. Amino acids: CASSLRLRAFF.

This sequence joins TRBV4-2 and TRBJ2-7; no definite D call. CDR1 and CDR2 from the germline V gene are LGHNA and YNFKEQ. CDR3 length equals 15 residues. Trimming shortened V by 0 bases and J by 2 bases, and 11 bases separated the two germline ends. CDR3 coding DNA: TGTGCCAGCAGCCAAGATCCGAACCCGGCCTACGAGCAGTACTTC. Translated, it gives CASSQDPNPAYEQYF.

The rearrangement uses TRBV27 and TRBJ2-1, with 12 bases aligning to TRBD1. In germline, CDR1 is MNHEY, CDR2 SMNVEV (reference sequence). CDR3 size: 13 residues. V was clipped by 7 bases and J by 9 bases; unmatched bases: 4. CDR3 protein: CASTGTGGGEQFF. CDR3 nucleotide sequence: TGTGCCAGCACCGGGACAGGGGGCGGTGAGCAGTTCTTC.

This clonotype showed up just a few times. The chain joins TRBV7-2 to TRBJ2-7; 13 bases match TRBD2. Germline V gives CDR1 SGHTA, CDR2 FQGNSA. This CDR3 region has 16 residues. After removal of 4 bases from V and 2 bases from J, the junction contained 5 bases not matched to a gene. The CDR3: CASSSRTSGSPYEQYF. The CDR3 nucleotides are TGTGCCAGCAGCTCCCGGACTAGCGGGAGCCCCTACGAGCAGTACTTC.

The V gene is TRBV24-1, the J gene TRBJ1-2; maybe TRBD1 (6 bases). Trimming cost V 9 bases and J 8 bases, with 15 bases left between them. Germline assignment: CDR1 KGHDR and CDR2 SFDVKD. The length of the CDR3 is 12 residues. The DNA of the CDR3 is TGTGCCACCGGAGACAGGCTTAACGGCTACACCTTC. It codes for CATGDRLNGYTF.

The J gene is TRBJ2-7, the V gene TRBV7-2, with 7 bases matching TRBD1. Germline loops: CDR1 SGHTA, CDR2 FQGNSA. J lost 7 bases, V lost 6 bases, and 15 bases had no gene match. The CDR3 length is 15 residues. CDR3 nucleotide sequence: TGTGCCAGCAGATCTCAGTCGGGACAGCCTCGAGAGCAGTACTTC. Protein product: CASRSQSGQPREQYF.

The V and J genes are TRBV15 and TRBJ2-5, with D tentatively TRBD2 (5 bases). This CDR3 region has 15 residues. The ends were cut back, 6 bases at V and 11 bases at J, with 25 bases in the middle. Germline loops: CDR1 LNHNV, CDR2 YYDKDF (reference sequence). DNA for the CDR3: TGTGCCACCAGTCCACCGGGGTTGTCCATAAATGAGCAGTACTTC. Translated: CATSPPGLSINEQYF.

This sequence joins TRBV7-2 and TRBJ2-7; perhaps TRBD1 as D (7 bases). CDR1 is SGHTA, CDR2 FQGNSA, per germline. The CDR3 is made up of 15 amino acids. The ends were cut back, 5 bases at V and 7 bases at J, with 21 bases in the middle. The CDR3 sequence: CASSQGGRVIGEQYF. CDR3 in DNA: TGTGCCAGCAGCCAGGGGGGCAGGGTAATCGGTGAGCAGTACTTC.

The chain uses TRBV20-1 and TRBJ2-7; D perhaps matches TRBD1 (5 bases). V gave up 4 bases and J gave up 0 bases, with 13 bases separating them. The CDR3 spans 14 residues. The V gene's germline CDR1 is DFQATT and CDR2 SNEGSKA (reference sequence). CDR3 protein: CSATHRGSSYEQYF. The CDR3 DNA is TGCAGTGCTACCCATAGGGGAAGCTCCTACGAGCAGTACTTC.